The entry that follows covers one TCR beta chain sequence. Antigen unknown. This specimen comes from a study of long-term antiretroviral therapy in people with HIV. Study results and caveats: ART adherence, viral resistance and therapy changes were not recorded. Controls had broader CDR3 length ranges than HIV repertoires did.

Trimming took 5 bases from V and 5 from J; bases not matched to a gene: 11. This CDR3 spans 15 amino acids. Germline values: CDR1 SEHNR, CDR2 FQNEAQ (reference sequence). Sequencing relied on immunoSEQ assay v3.0, run at survey level. Target depth was roughly 40,000-50,000 T-cell genomes per sample. Clones were sequenced by immunoSEQ multiplex PCR, and TCRdb holds only the in-frame ones, with some missing. This sample yields 10,000 to 13,000 clones, of which roughly 80% are seen a single time; 13% belongs to the top ten. The source is a man in his forties or fifties with HIV. The sequencing here drew on unsorted PBMCs, taken 1.2 years after starting antiretroviral therapy. V gene TRBV7-9 combines with J gene TRBJ1-1, with 7 bases lining up with TRBD1. The CDR3 region has the DNA TGTGCCAGCAGCAAAGGACAGGCCGGGGGAACTGAAGCTTTCTTT. It codes for CASSKGQAGGTEAFF.